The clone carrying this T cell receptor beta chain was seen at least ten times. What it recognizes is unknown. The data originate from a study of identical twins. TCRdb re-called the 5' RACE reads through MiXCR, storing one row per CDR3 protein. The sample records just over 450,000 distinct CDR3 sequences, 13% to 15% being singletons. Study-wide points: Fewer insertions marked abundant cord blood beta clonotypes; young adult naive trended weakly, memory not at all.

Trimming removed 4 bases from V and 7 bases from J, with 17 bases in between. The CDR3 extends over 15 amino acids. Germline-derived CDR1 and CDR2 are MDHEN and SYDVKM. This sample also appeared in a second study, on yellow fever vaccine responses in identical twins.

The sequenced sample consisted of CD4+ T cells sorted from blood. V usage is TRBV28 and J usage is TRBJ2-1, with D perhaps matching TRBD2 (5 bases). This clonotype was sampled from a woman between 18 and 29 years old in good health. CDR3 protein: CASSSGRERRNEQFF. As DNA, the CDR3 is TGTGCCAGCAGTTCCGGTAGGGAACGGAGGAATGAGCAGTTCTTC.